This TCR beta chain was identified during a study of shared clonotypes between healthy human individuals. Germline assignment: CDR1 SEHNR and CDR2 FQNEAQ (reference sequence). The CDR3 has 16 amino acids. V dropped 9 bases and J dropped 2; count of bases not matched to a gene: 12. Positive CCR7 selection of CD45RO-negative cells yielded the naive CD8 cells, and terminally differentiated effector memory CD45RA+ cells were excluded. Some clones are missing from TCRdb's copy, which holds only in-frame ones; the method was immunoSEQ multiplex PCR. The data hold about 2 million clones, with about 95% observed a single time.

The chain carries TRBV7-9 and TRBJ2-1; TRBD2 matches at 8 bases. This receptor was obtained from a man younger than 35 in good health. The sample taken for sequencing was naive CD8+ T cells sorted from blood. CDR3 residues: CASKLSGGGAYNEQFF. The CDR3 region has the DNA TGTGCCAGTAAACTGAGCGGGGGTGGCGCCTACAATGAGCAGTTCTTC.